What follows describes a single T cell receptor beta chain. Its antigen remains undetermined. Base qualities are not provided; no much larger clone lies one nucleotide away. Different DNA sequences within this sample yield the same CDR3. This sample was included in a study of cytotoxic CD8 clonotypes in ibrutinib-treated CLL (dated by TCRdb to the early 2020s). Background for the entire study: The cohort included roughly 15 treatment-naive and eleven to twelve relapsed/refractory patients; about 18 were IGHV unmutated. Responses were partial in 24 patients and complete in 2; after median around 65 months follow-up, about 14 stayed in remission and about twelve progressed. The response samples were drawn at a median of approximately twelve months into treatment, with a range of about 6 to 36 months. An average of 255,043 productive templates and 94,082 productive rearrangements was obtained per sample. Of the 90 or so participants in the trial, 20 to 30 had longitudinal samples available. Cryopreserved peripheral blood mononuclear cells were obtained before treatment, at response, and at either sustained remission or disease progression. Every remission and progressive disease sample was obtained while ibrutinib was still being received by the patients.

A MiSeq instrument was used for deep resolution sequencing, which targeted depths ranging from 1 in 1 million up to 1 in 200,000 T cells, with coverage averaging 10x for each clonotype. TCR beta libraries were generated with the immunoSEQ hsTCRB Kit. Turning to the authors' computational methods: The data were analyzed with ImmunoSEQ Analyzer and ImmunoSEQ Data Assistant, and V, D and J gene assignments followed IMGT definitions. Clonality was computed as one minus normalized Shannon entropy of productive rearrangement frequencies, ranging from 0 to 1. Only overrepresented clonotypes making up at least 0.05% of each patient's repertoire were included in the public clonotype analysis. About a dozen age-matched healthy donor repertoires from immuneACCESS served as clonality controls. TCRdb holds this immuneACCESS table with in-frame rearrangements only. Some clones are missing; in checked studies, unresolved V genes explain under half, and the rest has no known cause. D and trimming come from the DNA, and the V and J calls and clone size come from that table. The sample includes 20,000 to 30,000 clones, with 65% to 80% observed a single time. More than 40% of the sample comes from the top ten.

The time point label corresponds to: 12 to 13 months on ibrutinib. For TCR beta library preparation, approximately 1.9 micrograms of genomic DNA was extracted from cryopreserved PBMCs. High-throughput TCR beta sequencing was performed on longitudinal blood samples from CLL patients receiving ibrutinib monotherapy. The patients took part in an open-label, single-center phase 2 trial of ibrutinib monotherapy. Between the V and J ends, shortened by 0 bases and 6 bases respectively, the junction contains 10 bases. There are 14 amino acids in the CDR3, from cysteine to phenylalanine inclusive. Just the 42-base CDR3 DNA is kept, in frame starting at base 1. CDR1 SGHDT and CDR2 YYEEEE were looked up in the germline V gene. What the study reported, not specific to this receptor: At baseline, clonality was higher than in age-matched healthy donors and showed a strong correlation with circulating CD8+ T-cell counts. Sampling times were not matched between sustained-remission and progressing patients, and lymph node repertoires were not studied. An increase in clonality was observed at ibrutinib response, with clonality remaining stable during sustained remission and falling back toward baseline at progression. Public clonotypes were rare and either shrank or stayed stable during treatment, and the rise in clonality at ibrutinib response reflected expansion of private clonotypes.

This sequence originates from a human donor with chronic lymphocytic leukemia. The chain is encoded by TRBV5-6 joined to TRBJ1-5; matching of 6 bases hints at TRBD1 as the D gene. The material sequenced was PBMCs, taken after 12 months of ibrutinib treatment. For the CDR3, the sequence is CASSLAGGRQPQHF. The DNA is TGTGCCAGCAGCTTGGCGGGGGGGCGTCAGCCCCAGCATTTT.